This T cell receptor beta chain was documented in a study of T cell responses to AZD1222 COVID-19 vaccine. Study results and limitations: Donors in the cohort were predominantly white British and more often female, and clonal diversity was possibly underestimated.

This clone has a single count. The antigen remains unidentified. CDR1 is LGHDT, CDR2 YNNKEL, per germline (reference sequence). The CDR3 loop spans 15 amino acids. Germline trimming cut 4 bases from V and 4 bases from J; bases unmatched to any gene: 4. Assay used: immunoSEQ multiplex PCR; TCRdb lists only in-frame clones, some missing. The data hold some 130,000 clones, with approximately 84% observed a single time. This clonotype was sampled from an adult in good health. J is TRBJ1-6 and V is TRBV3-1 (or the pseudogene TRBV3-2), with 7 bases lining up with TRBD1. Sequencing was performed on peripheral blood, taken on day 0 of AZD1222 vaccination. CDR3 sequence: CASSRTGDYNSPLHF. DNA of the CDR3: TGTGCCAGCAGCCGAACAGGGGATTATAATTCACCCCTCCACTTT.